This T cell receptor beta chain stems from a study of T cells after yellow fever vaccination. Study at large: Preparation of fractions with low cell numbers was performed using SMART-Seq v4 Ultra Low Input.

A process of 5'RACE template switching, which added a universal primer site and UMIs, was used to make TCR cDNA. Using its own MiXCR run on the 5' RACE reads, TCRdb lists one record per CDR3 protein. Altogether around 310,000 distinct CDR3 sequences are present, 3.6% being singletons, with the ten largest covering around 22%. Turning to this clonotype: Antigen specificity is unknown.

Between the trimmed V and J ends, which lost 0 bases and 1 base, there was a span of 12 bases. The CDR3 is made up of 16 amino acids. Germline CDR1 reads SGHRS; CDR2 reads YFSETQ. Study outcomes and limitations: A limited proportion of clonotypes was detected within both the CD4 and CD8 compartments. Post-booster samples contained most primary-vaccination clones (nearly 98% CD4, less than 90% CD8).

This chain uses TRBV5-1 with TRBJ2-3; possibly TRBD2 for D (6 bases). The sample consisted of PBMCs, taken on the day of the yellow fever booster vaccination. The TCR was taken from a man aged 18 to 29 who received the YFV17D yellow fever vaccine. CDR3 sequence (DNA): TGCGCCAGCAGCTTGGAGGGACTCCCGCGCACAGATACGCAGTATTTT. Its translation is CASSLEGLPRTDTQYF.